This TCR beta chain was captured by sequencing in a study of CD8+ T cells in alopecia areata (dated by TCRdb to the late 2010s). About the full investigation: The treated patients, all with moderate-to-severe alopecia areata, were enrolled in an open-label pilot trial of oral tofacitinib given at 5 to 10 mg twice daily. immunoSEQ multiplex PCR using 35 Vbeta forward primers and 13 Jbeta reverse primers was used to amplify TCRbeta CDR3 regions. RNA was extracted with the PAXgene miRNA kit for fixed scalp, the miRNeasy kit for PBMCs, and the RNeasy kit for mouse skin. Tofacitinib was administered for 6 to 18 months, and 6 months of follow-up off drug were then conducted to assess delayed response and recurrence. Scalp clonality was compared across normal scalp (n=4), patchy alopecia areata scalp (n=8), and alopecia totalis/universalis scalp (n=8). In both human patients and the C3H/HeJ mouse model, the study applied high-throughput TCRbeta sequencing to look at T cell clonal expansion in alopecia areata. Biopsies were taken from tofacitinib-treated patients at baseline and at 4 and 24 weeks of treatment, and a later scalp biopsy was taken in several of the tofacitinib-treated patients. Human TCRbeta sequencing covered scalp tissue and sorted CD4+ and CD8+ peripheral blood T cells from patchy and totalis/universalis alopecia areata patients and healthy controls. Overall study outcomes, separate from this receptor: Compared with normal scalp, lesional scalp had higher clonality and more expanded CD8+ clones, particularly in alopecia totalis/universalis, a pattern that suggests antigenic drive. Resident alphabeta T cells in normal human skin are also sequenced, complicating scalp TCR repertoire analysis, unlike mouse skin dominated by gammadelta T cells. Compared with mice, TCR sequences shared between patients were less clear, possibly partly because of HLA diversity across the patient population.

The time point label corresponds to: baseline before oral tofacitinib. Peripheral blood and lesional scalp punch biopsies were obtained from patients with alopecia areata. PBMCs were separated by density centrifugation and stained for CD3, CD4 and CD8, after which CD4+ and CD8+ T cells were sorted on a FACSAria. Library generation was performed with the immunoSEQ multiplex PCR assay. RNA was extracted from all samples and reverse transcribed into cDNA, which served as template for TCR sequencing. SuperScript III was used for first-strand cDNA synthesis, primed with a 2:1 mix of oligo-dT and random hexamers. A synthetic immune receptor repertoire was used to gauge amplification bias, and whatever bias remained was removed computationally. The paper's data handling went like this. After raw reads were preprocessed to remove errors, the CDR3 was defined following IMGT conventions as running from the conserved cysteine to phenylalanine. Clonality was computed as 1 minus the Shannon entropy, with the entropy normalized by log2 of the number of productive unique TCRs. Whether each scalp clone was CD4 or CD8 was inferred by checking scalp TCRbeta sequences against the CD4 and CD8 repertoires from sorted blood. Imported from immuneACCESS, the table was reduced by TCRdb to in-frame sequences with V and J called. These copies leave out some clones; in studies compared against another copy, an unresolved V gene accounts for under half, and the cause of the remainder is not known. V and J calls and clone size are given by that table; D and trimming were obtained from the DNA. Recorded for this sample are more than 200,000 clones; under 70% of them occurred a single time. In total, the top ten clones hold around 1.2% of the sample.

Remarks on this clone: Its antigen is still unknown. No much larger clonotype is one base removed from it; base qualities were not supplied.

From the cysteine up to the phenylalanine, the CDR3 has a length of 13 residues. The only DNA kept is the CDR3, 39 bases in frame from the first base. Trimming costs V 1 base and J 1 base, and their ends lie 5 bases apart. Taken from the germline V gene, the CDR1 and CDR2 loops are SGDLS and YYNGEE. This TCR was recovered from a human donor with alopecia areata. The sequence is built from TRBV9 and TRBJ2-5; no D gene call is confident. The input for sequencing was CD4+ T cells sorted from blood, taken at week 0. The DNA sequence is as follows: TGTGCCAGCAGCGTAAGATTCCAAGAGACCCAGTACTTC. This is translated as CASSVRFQETQYF.